This TCR beta chain stems from a study of blood T cell repertoires in COVID-19 (TCRdb year 2020). Background on the whole study: Samples from collaborators originated in the United States, Italy and Spain and spanned both the acute and convalescent phases of COVID-19. The sample metadata nearly always contained a de-identified subject ID, COVID-19 status, age in years and sex. The material from the prospective study consisted of cDNA or gDNA derived from T cells, B-cell-depleted T cells, or PBMCs. Where available, HLA class I and class II types were taken from metadata supplied by the sample provider and were not determined by assay-based typing. Samples were obtained from the ongoing ImmuneRACE study (first 160 participants) and from 1,254 subjects provided by 6 global collaborators. Deeply sampled blood TCRbeta repertoires from subjects exposed to, actively infected with, or recovered from COVID-19 were included in the dataset. The repertoires were made available in a free public database intended to serve as a resource for research on the immune response to SARS-CoV-2. General conclusions and limits of the study: How much clinical and demographic metadata was included differed by source and by participant, and the metadata was provided uncurated.

Participants in the prospective study were enrolled through a virtual design, were aged roughly 18 to 100 years, and lived in approximately 25 United States geographic areas. Cohort assignment in the prospective study relied on participant-reported clinical history from a screening survey and a study questionnaire. A participant counted as exposed if, within 2 weeks of entering the study, that participant had been in contact with someone who had a PCR-confirmed or clinician-diagnosed COVID-19 case. In the prospective study, mobile phlebotomists collected whole blood, serum and a nasopharyngeal or oropharyngeal swab from each participant. Participants in the prospective study had the option to provide additional blood draws and questionnaires over a 2-month period. Prospective study blood samples were shipped either frozen or at room temperature before DNA extraction. The germline V gene specifies SNHLY as CDR1 and FYNNEI as CDR2. CDR3 length: 15 amino acids, cysteine to phenylalanine. Only the CDR3 portion is preserved as DNA: 45 bases, with reading frame beginning at the first base. The junction shows trimming of 10 bases on V and 5 bases on J, and the gene matches do not reach 15 bases of it.

Details on this clone: Its antigen target is currently unknown. One base away there is no much larger clone; base qualities are not given.

The immunoSEQ Assay, a bias-controlled multiplex PCR, was used to amplify TCRbeta CDR3 regions from genomic DNA. From the authors' description of their analysis: Within the assay, amplification of reference gene primers was used to estimate how many nucleated cells each sample contained. To quantify the absolute abundance of each unique TCRbeta CDR3 rearrangement, sequence reads were collapsed and filtered. For each sample, productive Simpson clonality was calculated by taking the square root of Simpson's diversity index across productive rearrangements. The table was pulled from immuneACCESS by TCRdb, which kept in-frame rearrangements only. Such tables lose some clones; where checked, under half of the loss comes from unresolved V genes, and the rest has no known cause. The D gene and trimming were derived from the DNA, and the V and J assignments and clone size from that table. This sample lists fewer than 200,000 clones; roughly 84% were detected once. Of the sample, roughly 3.1% is held by the ten largest clones.

The source material was PBMCs or T cells enriched from blood (not recorded which). This clonotype originated in a woman aged 30 to 39 who had been exposed to COVID-19. The chain joins TRBV2 to TRBJ2-5; 8 middle bases align to TRBD1. The CDR3 protein sequence reads: CATRLQQGGGETQYF. In nucleotides, the sequence is TGTGCCACTCGACTTCAACAGGGGGGCGGGGAGACCCAGTACTTC.